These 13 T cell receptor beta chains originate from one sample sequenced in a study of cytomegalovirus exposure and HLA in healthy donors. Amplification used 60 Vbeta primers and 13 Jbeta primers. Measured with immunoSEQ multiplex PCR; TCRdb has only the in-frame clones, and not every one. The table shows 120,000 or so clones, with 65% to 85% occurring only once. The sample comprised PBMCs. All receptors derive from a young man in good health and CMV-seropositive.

CDR3 region: CASSRGETQYF. CDR3 nucleotides: TGTGCCAGTTCGAGGGGGGAGACCCAGTACTTC. The chain links TRBV19 to TRBJ2-5; D is possibly TRBD1 (6 bases). The CDR3 sequence is 11 residues long. Trimming took off 8 bases at V and 5 bases at J, with 9 bases between the two ends. Per germline, CDR1 LNHDA and CDR2 SQIVND (reference sequence).

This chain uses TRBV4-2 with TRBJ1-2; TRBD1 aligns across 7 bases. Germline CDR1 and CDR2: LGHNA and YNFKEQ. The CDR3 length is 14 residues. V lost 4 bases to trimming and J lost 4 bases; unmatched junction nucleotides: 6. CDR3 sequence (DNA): TGTGCCAGCAGCCCAGGGGGACAGAGCTATGGCTACACCTTC. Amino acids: CASSPGGQSYGYTF.

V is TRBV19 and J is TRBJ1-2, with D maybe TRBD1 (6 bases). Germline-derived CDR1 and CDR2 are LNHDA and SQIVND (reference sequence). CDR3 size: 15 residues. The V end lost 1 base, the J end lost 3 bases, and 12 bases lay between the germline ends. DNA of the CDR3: TGTGCCAGTAGTATAGCGGCGGGGGCAGACTATGGCTACACCTTC. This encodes CASSIAAGADYGYTF.

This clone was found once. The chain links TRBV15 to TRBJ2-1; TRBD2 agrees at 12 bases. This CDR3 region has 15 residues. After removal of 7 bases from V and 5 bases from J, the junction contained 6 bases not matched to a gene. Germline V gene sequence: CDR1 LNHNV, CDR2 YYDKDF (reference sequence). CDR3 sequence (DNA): TGTGCCACCACTGCACTAGCGGGGGGAAACAATGAGCAGTTCTTC. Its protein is CATTALAGGNNEQFF.

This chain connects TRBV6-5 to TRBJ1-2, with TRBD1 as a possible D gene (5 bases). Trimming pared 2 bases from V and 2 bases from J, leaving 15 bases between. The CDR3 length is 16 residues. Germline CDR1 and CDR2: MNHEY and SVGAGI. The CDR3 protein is CASSYKRAGQNYGYTF. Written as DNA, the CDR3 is TGTGCCAGCAGTTACAAAAGGGCAGGGCAGAACTATGGCTACACCTTC.

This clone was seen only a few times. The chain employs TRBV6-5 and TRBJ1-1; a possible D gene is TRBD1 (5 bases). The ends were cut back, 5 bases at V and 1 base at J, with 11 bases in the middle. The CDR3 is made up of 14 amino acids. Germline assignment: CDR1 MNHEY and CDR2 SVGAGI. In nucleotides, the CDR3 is TGTGCCAGCAGTGCTGTCCAGGGGAACACTGAAGCTTTCTTT. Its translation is CASSAVQGNTEAFF.

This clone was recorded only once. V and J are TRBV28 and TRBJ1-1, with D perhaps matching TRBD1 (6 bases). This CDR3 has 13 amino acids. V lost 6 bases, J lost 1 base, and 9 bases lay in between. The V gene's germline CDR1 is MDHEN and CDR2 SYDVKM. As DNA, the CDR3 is TGTGCCAGCAGCGAGACAGGGAACACTGAAGCTTTCTTT. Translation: CASSETGNTEAFF.

CDR3 in DNA: TGTGCCAGTAGTCCCGCCCGCGGATCGCGACAGGGGGCCTACACCTTC. Encoded protein: CASSPARGSRQGAYTF. V is TRBV19 and J is TRBJ1-2; the match to TRBD1 covers 10 bases. The germline V gene encodes CDR1 LNHDA and CDR2 SQIVND (reference sequence). The CDR3 consists of 16 residues. V shed 5 bases and J 10 bases; nucleotides not matched to a gene: 16.

The CDR3 sequence: CASSLDSGTGIEKLFF. DNA of the CDR3: TGTGCCAGCAGCTTAGACTCCGGGACAGGGATTGAAAAACTGTTTTTT. The rearrangement links TRBV11-2 to TRBJ1-4; 9 bases fit TRBD1. Germline V gene sequence: CDR1 SGHAT, CDR2 FQNNGV. Trimming removed 0 bases from V and 7 bases from J; junction bases left unmatched: 6. This CDR3 comprises 16 residues.

The CDR3, as DNA: TGTGCCAGCAGTTATAGCGGGTCCAGCTCCTACGAGCAGTACTTC. Translating gives CASSYSGSSSYEQYF. V usage is TRBV27 and J usage is TRBJ2-7; the match to TRBD2 covers 7 bases. The CDR3 contains 15 residues. From germline, CDR1 is MNHEY and CDR2 SMNVEV (reference sequence). With V trimmed by 4 bases and J by 0 bases, 6 bases remained unmatched.

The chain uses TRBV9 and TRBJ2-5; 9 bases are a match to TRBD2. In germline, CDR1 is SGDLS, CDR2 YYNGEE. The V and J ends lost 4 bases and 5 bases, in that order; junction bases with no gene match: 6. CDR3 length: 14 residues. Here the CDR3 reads CASSYGLAYETQYF. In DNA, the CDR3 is TGTGCCAGCAGCTATGGACTAGCGTATGAGACCCAGTACTTC. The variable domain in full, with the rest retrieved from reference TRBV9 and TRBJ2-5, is DSGVTQTPKHLITATGQRVTLRCSPRSGDLSVYWYQQSLDQGLQFLIQYYNGEERAKGNILERFSAQQFPDLHSELNLSSLELGDSALYFCASSYGLAYETQYFGPGTRLLVL.

The CDR3 is CASSTASGGAYTGELFF. The CDR3 bases are TGTGCCAGCAGTACCGCTAGCGGGGGGGCATATACCGGGGAGCTGTTTTTT. The chain combines TRBV27 with TRBJ2-2; 12 nucleotides align to TRBD2. The CDR3 contains 17 residues. Germline-derived CDR1 and CDR2 are MNHEY and SMNVEV (reference sequence). The junction had 9 bases not matched to a gene; V was cut back by 5 bases and J by 5 bases.

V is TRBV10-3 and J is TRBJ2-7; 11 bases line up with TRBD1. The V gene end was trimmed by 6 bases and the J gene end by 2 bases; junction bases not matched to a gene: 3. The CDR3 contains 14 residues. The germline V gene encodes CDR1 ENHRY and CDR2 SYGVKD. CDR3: CAISGTGGTYEQYF. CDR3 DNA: TGTGCCATCAGCGGGACAGGGGGGACCTACGAGCAGTACTTC.